A single sample is the source of the 9 T cell receptor beta chains below, sequenced in a study of vaccination and CD4 T cells after COVID-19. An Oncomine TCR Beta short-read assay was used to sequence the DNA from cultured CD4+ T cells. Each CDR3 protein is one row after TCRdb ran MiXCR on the PCR reads. The sample holds under 3,500 distinct CDR3 sequences, roughly 23% seen once. Treatment specified: roughly 10-day PBMC culture with coronavirus spike peptide pools or control peptides (ViraFEST assay). These receptors have no known antigen. The sequences come from CD4+ T cells from blood, cultured in vitro, collected after SARS-CoV-2 vaccination. These receptors were collected from a human donor who had recovered from COVID-19.

The sample holds a few counts of this clonotype. The chain couples TRBV29-1 to TRBJ1-2; D is perhaps TRBD1 (5 bases). The CDR3 is made up of 13 amino acids. Germline V gene data show CDR1 as SQVTM and CDR2 as ANQGSEA. V lost 4 bases to trimming and J lost 4 bases, with 13 bases between them. The CDR3: CSVGGGAGYGYTF. The CDR3 DNA sequence: TGCAGCGTTGGAGGAGGGGCGGGCTATGGCTACACCTTC.

This chain connects TRBV6-5 to TRBJ2-2; no clear D gene. The CDR3 is 14 amino acids. The V gene's germline CDR1 is MNHEY and CDR2 SVGAGI. V lost 1 base, J lost 5 bases, and 8 bases lay in between. CDR3 region: CASSYYGGTGELFF. The DNA for the CDR3 is TGTGCCAGCAGTTACTATGGTGGGACCGGGGAGCTGTTTTTT.

This clonotype qualifies as medium-sized. This sequence joins TRBV20-1 and TRBJ1-1, with D unclear. With 3 bases removed from V and 2 bases from J, the gap between germline ends came to 7 bases. This CDR3 contains 12 residues. Germline CDR1 is DFQATT and CDR2 is SNEGSKA (reference sequence). The CDR3 nucleotides are TGCAGTGCTAGCCAGCCTAACACTGAAGCTTTCTTT. This sequence encodes CSASQPNTEAFF.

This clonotype showed up just a few times. J is TRBJ2-7 and V is TRBV7-9; 9 positions agree with TRBD1. This CDR3 contains 15 residues. V lost 4 bases, J lost 2 bases, and 6 bases stayed unmatched. Germline V gene data show CDR1 as SEHNR and CDR2 as FQNEAQ (reference sequence). For the CDR3, the DNA is TGTGCCAGCAGCTCAGGACAGGGGCGAACCTACGAGCAGTACTTC. This translates into CASSSGQGRTYEQYF.

This clonotype has a handful of counts. The V call is TRBV10-3, the J call TRBJ2-1; the D gene is possibly TRBD2 (5 bases). The CDR3 runs 11 residues. The V and J ends lost 5 bases and 8 bases respectively, with 7 bases between them. The germline gives CDR1 ENHRY, CDR2 SYGVKD. CDR3 in amino acids: CAISPGDEQFF. DNA for the CDR3: TGTGCCATCAGTCCCGGGGATGAGCAGTTCTTC.

In its sample, this clonotype is medium-sized. The chain carries TRBV10-1 and TRBJ1-2; the match to TRBD1 covers 8 bases. Germline V lookup: CDR1 WNHNN, CDR2 SYGVQD (reference sequence). The CDR3 runs 15 residues. V was clipped by 4 bases and J by 4 bases; unmatched bases: 8. The CDR3 coding sequence is TGCGCCAGCAGTGCGAGGACAGGGAATCCCTATGGCTACACCTTC. Residues: CASSARTGNPYGYTF.

V gene TRBV6-4 combines with J gene TRBJ2-3; 13 positions match TRBD2. V lost 6 bases, J lost 4 bases, and 4 bases stayed unmatched. The CDR3 totals 15 residues. Germline V gene data show CDR1 as MRHNA and CDR2 as SNTAGT. The CDR3 coding sequence is TGTGCCAGCAGCCCCGGGACTAGCGGGGCAGATACGCAGTATTTT. Translating it yields CASSPGTSGADTQYF.

In its sample, this clonotype is medium-sized (0.01 to 0.1%). This rearrangement joins TRBV6-1 to TRBJ1-1, with a possible D match to TRBD1 (6 bases). V gave up 5 bases and J gave up 3 bases, with 10 bases separating them. CDR3 length equals 13 residues. The germline CDR1 and CDR2 sequences are MNHNS and SASEGT. For the CDR3, the DNA is TGTGCCAGCAGTCACAGGGTGGACACTGAAGCTTTCTTT. Its protein is CASSHRVDTEAFF.

J is TRBJ1-5 and V is TRBV7-9; 7 bases are shared with TRBD1. CDR3 length: 17 amino acids. Germline V gene sequence: CDR1 SEHNR, CDR2 FQNEAQ (reference sequence). The J segment lost 2 bases and the V segment lost 4 bases, leaving 11 bases of the junction unmatched. For the CDR3, the DNA is TGTGCCAGCAGCTCCTCTCCAGACAGGGCCCGCAATCAGCCCCAGCATTTT. Translation gives CASSSSPDRARNQPQHF.